This is a list of T cell receptor beta chains from one sample in a study of blood T cells in healthy people across ages. TCRdb analysed the 5' RACE reads with MiXCR anew, one entry per CDR3 protein. The data hold some 730,000 distinct CDR3 sequences, with 22% observed a single time. Sequencing input: blood. The origin of the receptors is an older man in good health. The CDR3 runs from the conserved cysteine through the conserved F or W. A D gene is named only where the DNA matches it firmly. Not all rows give a size; the values are once, few, many and, for expanded clones, a class.

D | J | V | size | CDR3 | DNA
TRBD1 | TRBJ1-5 | TRBV12-3/TRBV12-4 | NA | CASITETGGRNQPQHF | TGTGCCAGCATTACTGAAACAGGGGGACGCAATCAGCCCCAGCATTTT
NA | TRBJ2-1 | TRBV3-1 | few | CASSRSANEQFF | TGTGCCAGCAGCCGCTCCGCAAATGAGCAGTTCTTC
TRBD1 | TRBJ2-5 | TRBV28 | NA | CASSFPGQGYQETQYF | TGTGCCAGCAGTTTCCCGGGACAGGGGTACCAAGAGACCCAGTACTTC
TRBD1 | TRBJ1-1 | TRBV20-1 | NA | CSARDSVTGMGGNTEAFF | TGCAGTGCTAGAGATTCGGTGACAGGGATGGGGGGGAACACTGAAGCTTTCTTT
NA | TRBJ2-3 | TRBV5-1 | few | CASSLASGTGDTQYF | TGCGCCAGCAGCTTGGCCTCTGGGACGGGTGATACGCAGTATTTT
NA | TRBJ1-1 | TRBV6-2/TRBV6-3 | NA | CVSSPISPMNTEAFF | TGTGTCAGCAGCCCCATTTCTCCCATGAACACTGAAGCTTTCTTT
NA | TRBJ2-4 | TRBV24-1 | NA | CATSGGGALAKNIQYF | TGTGCCACCAGTGGGGGTGGAGCCCTAGCCAAAAACATTCAGTACTTC
NA | TRBJ1-1 | TRBV14 | NA | CASSQDWRGWAFF | TGTGCCAGCAGCCAAGATTGGCGAGGGTGGGCTTTCTTT
NA | TRBJ2-7 | TRBV2 | few | CASTTSYEQYF | TGTGCCAGTACCACCTCCTACGAGCAGTACTTC
TRBD1 | TRBJ2-3 | TRBV29-1 | few | CSVGVTGVGTDTQYF | TGCAGCGTTGGGGTAACAGGGGTCGGGACAGATACGCAGTATTTT
NA | TRBJ2-3 | TRBV5-5 | few | CATYRPGTDTQYF | TGTGCCACGTACAGACCAGGGACAGATACGCAGTATTTT
NA | TRBJ2-3 | TRBV6-2/TRBV6-3 | NA | CASSGRWVDTQYF | TGTGCCAGCAGTGGGCGTTGGGTAGATACGCAGTATTTT
TRBD2 | TRBJ2-2 | TRBV29-1 | few | CSVTDGLAGNTGELFF | TGCAGCGTGACCGATGGACTAGCGGGGAACACCGGGGAGCTGTTTTTT
NA | TRBJ1-5 | TRBV11-1 | NA | CASSLRQGRQPQHF | TGTGCCAGCAGCTTAAGGCAGGGCCGCCAGCCCCAGCATTTT
NA | TRBJ2-7 | TRBV6-2/TRBV6-3 | NA | CASSPLGDRRRTYEQYF | TGTGCCAGCAGTCCCCTGGGCGACAGGAGAAGAACCTACGAGCAGTACTTC
NA | TRBJ1-3 | TRBV12-3/TRBV12-4 | few | CASSKYSGNTIYF | TGTGCCAGCAGCAAATACTCTGGAAACACCATATATTTT
NA | TRBJ2-2 | TRBV29-1 | few | CSVDGGANTGELFF | TGCAGCGTTGATGGGGGGGCCAACACCGGGGAGCTGTTTTTT
TRBD2 | TRBJ2-5 | TRBV7-3 | NA | CASSLNPASGQETQYF | TGTGCCAGCAGCTTAAATCCTGCTAGCGGTCAAGAGACCCAGTACTTC
TRBD2 | TRBJ2-1 | TRBV7-9 | few | CASSERTSGHNEQFF | TGTGCCAGCAGCGAAAGGACTAGCGGTCACAATGAGCAGTTCTTC
NA | TRBJ2-7 | TRBV6-5 | NA | CASSYSGRSYRSYGQYF | TGTGCCAGCAGTTATTCGGGGAGGAGTTACAGATCCTACGGGCAGTACTTC
NA | TRBJ2-3 | TRBV27 | few | CASSRTRVSDTQYF | TGTGCCAGCAGTCGCACCCGAGTGTCAGATACGCAGTATTTT
NA | TRBJ1-2 | TRBV3-1 | many | CASSGANYGYTF | TGTGCCAGCAGCGGAGCTAACTATGGCTACACCTTC
NA | TRBJ1-4 | TRBV4-3 | NA | CASSQDTPRATNEKLFF | TGCGCCAGCAGCCAAGACACCCCACGGGCAACTAATGAAAAACTGTTTTTT
NA | TRBJ2-3 | TRBV24-1 | NA | CATSDLPSAGARTDTQYF | TGTGCCACCAGTGATCTACCTAGTGCGGGGGCCCGCACAGATACGCAGTATTTT
NA | TRBJ1-2 | TRBV6-5 | few | CASSEFEAGPLRYTF | TGTGCCAGCAGCGAGTTCGAAGCCGGGCCCCTTCGCTACACCTTC
TRBD1 | TRBJ2-5 | TRBV28 | NA | CASIRTGIRETQYF | TGTGCCAGCATCCGGACAGGGATCCGAGAGACCCAGTACTTC
NA | TRBJ1-5 | TRBV20-1 | NA | CSAGIGAPNGPQHF | TGCAGTGCCGGGATAGGGGCACCCAACGGGCCCCAGCATTTT
NA | TRBJ2-1 | TRBV6-5 | NA | CASSYSWSGSYNEQFF | TGTGCCAGCAGTTACTCTTGGAGCGGCTCCTACAATGAGCAGTTCTTC
NA | TRBJ2-3 | TRBV30 | few | CAWSPGDTQYF | TGTGCCTGGAGCCCAGGAGATACGCAGTATTTT
NA | TRBJ2-3 | TRBV15 | few | CATSKRTDTQYF | TGTGCCACCTCCAAACGCACAGATACGCAGTATTTT